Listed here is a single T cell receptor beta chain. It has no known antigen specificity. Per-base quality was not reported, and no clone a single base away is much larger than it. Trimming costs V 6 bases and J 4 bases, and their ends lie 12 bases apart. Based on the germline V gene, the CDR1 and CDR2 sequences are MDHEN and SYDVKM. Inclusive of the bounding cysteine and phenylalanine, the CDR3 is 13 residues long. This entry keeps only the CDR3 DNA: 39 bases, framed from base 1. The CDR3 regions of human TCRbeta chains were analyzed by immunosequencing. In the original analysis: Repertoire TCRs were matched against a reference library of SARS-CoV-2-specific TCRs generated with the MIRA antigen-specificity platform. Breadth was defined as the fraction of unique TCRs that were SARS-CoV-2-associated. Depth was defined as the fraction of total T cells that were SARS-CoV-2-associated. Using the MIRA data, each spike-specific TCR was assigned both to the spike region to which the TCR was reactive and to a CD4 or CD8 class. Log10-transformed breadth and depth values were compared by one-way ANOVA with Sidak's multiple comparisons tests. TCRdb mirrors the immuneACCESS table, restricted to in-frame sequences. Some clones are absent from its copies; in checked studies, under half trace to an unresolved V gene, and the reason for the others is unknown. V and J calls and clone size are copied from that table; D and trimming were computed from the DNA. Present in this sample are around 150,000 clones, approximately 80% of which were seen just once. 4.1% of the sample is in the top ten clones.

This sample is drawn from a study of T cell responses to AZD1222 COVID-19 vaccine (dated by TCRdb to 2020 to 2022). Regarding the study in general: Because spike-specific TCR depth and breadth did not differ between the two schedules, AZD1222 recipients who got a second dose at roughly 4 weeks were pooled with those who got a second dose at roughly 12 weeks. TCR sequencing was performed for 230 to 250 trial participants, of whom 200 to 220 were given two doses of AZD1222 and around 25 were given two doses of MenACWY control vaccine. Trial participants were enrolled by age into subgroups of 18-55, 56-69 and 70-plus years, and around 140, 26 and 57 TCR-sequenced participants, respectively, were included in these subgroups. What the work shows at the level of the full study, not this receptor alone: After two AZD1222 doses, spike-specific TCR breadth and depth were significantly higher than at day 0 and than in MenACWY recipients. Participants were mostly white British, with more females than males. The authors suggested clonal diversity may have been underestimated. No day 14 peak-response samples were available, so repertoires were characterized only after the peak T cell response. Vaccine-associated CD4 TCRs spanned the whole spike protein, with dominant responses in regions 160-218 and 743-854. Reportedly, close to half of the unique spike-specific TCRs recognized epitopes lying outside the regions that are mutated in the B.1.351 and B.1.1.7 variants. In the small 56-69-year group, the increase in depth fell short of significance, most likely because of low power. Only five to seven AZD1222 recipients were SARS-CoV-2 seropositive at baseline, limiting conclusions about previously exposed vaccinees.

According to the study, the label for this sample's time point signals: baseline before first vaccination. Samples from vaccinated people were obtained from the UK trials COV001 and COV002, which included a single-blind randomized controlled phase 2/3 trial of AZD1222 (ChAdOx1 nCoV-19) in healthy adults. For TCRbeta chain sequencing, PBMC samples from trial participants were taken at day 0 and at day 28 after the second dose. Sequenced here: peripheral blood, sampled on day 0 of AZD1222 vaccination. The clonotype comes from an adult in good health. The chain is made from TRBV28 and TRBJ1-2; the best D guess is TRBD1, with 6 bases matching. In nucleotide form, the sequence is TGTGCCAGCAGCTCGGGACAATTCTATGGCTACACCTTC. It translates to CASSSGQFYGYTF.